In its sample, the clone carrying this T cell receptor (beta chain) is medium-sized (0.01 to 0.1%). Antigen: not known. The data stem from a study of metastatic and nonmetastatic thyroid tumors. Turning to the study itself: Repertoires from blood and tumor or nodule tissue of malignant and benign thyroid patients were compared.

This CDR3 region has 14 residues. V gave up 6 bases and J gave up 7 bases; unmatched junction bases: 9. Looked up from germline, CDR1 is MGHRA and CDR2 is YSYEKL. Authors' methods: Researchers built a distant-metastasis classifier for papillary thyroid cancer that drew on CDR3 differences across clinicopathological groups. TCRdb re-called the PCR reads via MiXCR. These V and J calls originate from TCRdb's pipeline instead of the authors' own analysis. The sample carries just under 20,000 clones, 27% recorded once. Patients had received no treatment of any kind before thyroid surgery. General study results and limits: The reported finding was significantly higher TCR beta diversity in malignant thyroid tumors relative to benign nodules, in blood and tumor.

This chain uses TRBV4-1 with TRBJ1-5; 7 positions agree with TRBD1. The sequenced material came from blood. The sequence was obtained from a female donor with papillary thyroid cancer or a benign thyroid nodule (not recorded which). Some clones in this sample may be carry-over from other donors' samples. The CDR3 spells CASRRQGAGQPQHF. As DNA, the CDR3 is TGCGCCAGCAGACGACAGGGTGCAGGACAGCCCCAGCATTTT.